This TCR beta chain was captured in a study of somatic mutations in cytotoxic T cells in rheumatoid arthritis. As for the study in general: Flow cytometric sorting isolated some V beta antibody-stained T-cell populations at nearly 100% purity, and among them were V beta1+ cells that underwent TCRB sequencing.

With respect to this clone: The target antigen is unknown.

Notes on the study in general: The authors did not adjust the slight TRBV07 underrepresentation in rheumatoid arthritis patients for multiple comparisons. Significant differences in CD8+ T-cell clonality were not found between rheumatoid arthritis patients and healthy controls (age-matched).

Germline V gene lookup returns CDR1 SEHNR and CDR2 FQNEAQ (reference sequence). The CDR3 sequence is 14 residues long. With 6 bases removed from V and 5 bases from J, the gap between germline ends came to 16 bases. The data were produced by immunoSEQ multiplex PCR, yet TCRdb's version contains in-frame clones alone and is incomplete. The sample shows approximately 14,000 clones, less than 80% of them seen only once. The chain recombines TRBV7-9 with TRBJ2-5; the D gene could be TRBD1 or TRBD2 (5 bases each). The source is an adult with rheumatoid arthritis. Sequencing was performed on CD8+ T cells sorted from blood. The CDR3 DNA follows: TGTGCCAGCAGGGGGGTACAGGTGGGGGAGACCCAGTACTTC. It codes for CASRGVQVGETQYF.